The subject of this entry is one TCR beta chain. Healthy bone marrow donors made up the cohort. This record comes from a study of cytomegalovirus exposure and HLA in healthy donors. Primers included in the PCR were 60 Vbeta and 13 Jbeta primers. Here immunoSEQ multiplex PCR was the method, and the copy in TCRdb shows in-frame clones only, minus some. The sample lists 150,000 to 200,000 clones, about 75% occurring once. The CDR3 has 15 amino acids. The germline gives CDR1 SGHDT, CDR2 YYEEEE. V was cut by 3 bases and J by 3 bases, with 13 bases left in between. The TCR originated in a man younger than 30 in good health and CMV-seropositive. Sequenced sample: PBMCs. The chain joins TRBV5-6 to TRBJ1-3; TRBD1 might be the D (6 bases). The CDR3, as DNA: TGTGCCAGCAGCTATTCAGGGGCTTTTGGAAACACCATATATTTT. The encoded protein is CASSYSGAFGNTIYF.